This TCR beta chain is drawn from a study of T cell responses to AZD1222 COVID-19 vaccine (dated by TCRdb to the early 2020s). Regarding the research as a whole: AZD1222 recipients with second doses at about 4 weeks or about 12 weeks were pooled, because spike-specific TCR depth and breadth did not differ between schedules. Trial participants were enrolled by age into 18-55, 56-69 and 70-plus year subgroups, with roughly 160, 29 and 62 TCR-sequenced participants respectively. A total of just over 230 trial participants underwent TCR sequencing, of whom about 200 had received two doses of AZD1222 and 26 had received two doses of the MenACWY control vaccine.

The time point tag for this specimen amounts to: baseline before first vaccination. Samples from vaccinated people were obtained from the UK trials COV001 and COV002, which included a single-blind randomized controlled phase 2/3 trial of AZD1222 (ChAdOx1 nCoV-19) in healthy adults. For TCRbeta chain sequencing, PBMC samples were collected from trial participants at day 0 and at day 28 after the second dose. The CDR3 regions of human TCRbeta chains were analyzed by immunosequencing. Per the authors' processing: TCRs in the repertoires were compared against a reference library of SARS-CoV-2-specific TCRs that had been generated with the MIRA antigen-specificity platform. Breadth was defined as the fraction of unique TCRs that were SARS-CoV-2-associated, and depth was defined as the fraction of total T cells that were SARS-CoV-2-associated. Using the MIRA data, every spike-specific TCR was mapped to the spike region that the TCR reacted to and assigned to either a CD4 or a CD8 class. Log10-transformed breadth and depth values were compared by one-way ANOVA with Sidak's multiple comparisons tests. TCRdb retrieved this table from immuneACCESS and kept in-frame rearrangements only. Not all clones are present; in checked studies, unresolved V genes account for under half, and no reason is known for the remainder. The DNA was the basis for D and trimming; V, J and clone size are from that table. The sample includes some 120,000 clones, with about nine tenths observed a single time. Under 1.2% of the sample belongs to the ten largest clones.

The CDR3, cysteine through phenylalanine, is 16 amino acids long. Only CDR3 DNA remains: 48 bases, in frame from the first base. The junction shows trimming of 0 bases on V and 0 bases on J, and the gene matches do not reach 3 bases of it. Reading the germline V gene gives CDR1 SGDLS and CDR2 YYNGEE. Points on this clone: The antigen it binds to is not known. No quality values exist for individual bases; no much larger clone is one base distant.

Overall study results and their limits: Because no samples from the day 14 peak response were available, repertoires could be characterized only after the peak T cell response. After two AZD1222 doses, both the breadth and the depth of spike-specific TCRs were significantly higher than at day 0 and than in MenACWY recipients. Conclusions about previously exposed vaccinees were limited because only a handful of AZD1222 recipients were SARS-CoV-2 seropositive at baseline. The 56-69-year group was small, and its depth increase did not reach significance, likely because of low power. The whole spike protein was spanned by vaccine-associated CD4 TCRs, and dominant responses were seen in regions 160-218 and 743-854. Most participants were white British and females outnumbered males, and the authors suggested that clonal diversity may have been underestimated. Reportedly, almost half of the unique spike-specific TCRs recognized epitopes lying outside the regions that are mutated in the B.1.351 and B.1.1.7 variants.

The chain links TRBV9 with TRBJ2-1; TRBD2 lines up with 7 middle nucleotides. The starting material was peripheral blood, obtained on day 0 of AZD1222 vaccination. This clonotype was sampled from an adult in good health. The nucleotide sequence is TGTGCCAGCAGCGTAGGCGGGAGAGGCTCCTACAATGAGCAGTTCTTC. It is translated as CASSVGGRGSYNEQFF.